This T cell receptor (beta chain) came from a study of T-cell memory formation after mild COVID-19. With 3 bases removed from V and 7 bases from J, the gap between germline ends came to 13 bases. This CDR3 spans 14 amino acids. CDR1 and CDR2 (germline): KGHSH, LQKENI. This clonotype has a count of ten or more. TCRdb independently ran MiXCR on the 5' RACE reads; one entry per CDR3 protein. The data show fewer than 250,000 distinct CDR3 sequences, over 9.5% seen once. The chain joins TRBV18 to TRBJ1-5; tentative D call: TRBD1 (5 bases). The source is a man younger than 35 who had mild COVID-19 (a few samples of this study predate the infection). Cell type and time point are not known. The sequencing sample was made of PBMCs or a T cell subset sorted from them (not recorded which). The CDR3 DNA sequence: TGTGCCAGCTCACCGCAGGGTTTCGACCAGCCCCAGCATTTT. Amino acids: CASSPQGFDQPQHF.